This T cell receptor (beta chain) was sequenced during a study of blood T cell repertoires in COVID-19. At the level of the study: From the United States, Italy and Spain came samples of acute and convalescent COVID-19. T cells, B-cell-depleted T cells, or PBMCs provided the cDNA or gDNA that served as material.

The authors' processing: Reference gene primer amplification gave nucleated cell count estimates. Assay used: immunoSEQ multiplex PCR; TCRdb lists only in-frame clones, some missing. V and J calls and clone size are given by that table; D and trimming were obtained from the DNA. Of more than 50,000 clones in the sample, 89% were seen once. CDR1 is SGHKS and CDR2 is YYEKEE in the germline V gene (reference sequence). The CDR3 has 13 amino acids. V was clipped by 5 bases and J by 3 bases, with 11 bases between them. The source is a man aged 60-69 years with active COVID-19. Input material: peripheral blood. The rearrangement links TRBV5-5 to TRBJ1-2; possibly TRBD1 for D (6 bases). CDR3 region: CASSPQGDYGYTF. CDR3 DNA: TGTGCCAGCAGTCCACAGGGAGACTATGGCTACACCTTC.